This T cell receptor beta chain is from a study of shared clonotypes between healthy human individuals. Background on the study: Each donor's CD8 memory used one plate, CD8 naive two, each CD4 subset three. Study findings and constraints: Naive CD4 clonotypes overlapped across several donors at roughly 5%.

Method: immunoSEQ multiplex PCR; TCRdb's copy keeps in-frame clones and lacks some. The sample consists of under 850,000 clones, 80% to 95% of them appearing once. In the naive CD8 group, cells lacked CD45RO and were positively selected for CCR7, so terminally differentiated effector memory CD45RA+ cells were left out. This clone was seen only once. Its antigen is currently unknown. CDR1 and CDR2 from the germline V gene are WNHNN and SYGVQD (reference sequence). With 7 bases clipped from V and 0 bases from J, the junction kept 6 bases outside the gene matches. The CDR3 totals 14 residues. The chain carries TRBV10-1 and TRBJ2-7; 7 bases agree with TRBD1. This clonotype was sampled from a man aged 30 to 45 in good health. The sequencing sample was made of naive CD8+ T cells sorted from blood. The CDR3 reads CASTGDRDSYEQYF. CDR3 DNA: TGCGCCAGCACCGGGGACAGAGACTCCTACGAGCAGTACTTC.